The source of this TCR beta chain is a study of CD8 T cells in Susac syndrome. Study in general: Clinical remission applied to under 10 sequenced Susac syndrome patients, and six had active disease.

Random hexamers were used to reverse transcribe the RNA input (about 0.45 to 1 ug). The TCR beta CDR3 was amplified by immunoSEQ multiplex PCR across 54 Vbeta, 13 Jbeta. Each CDR3 protein gets one entry after TCRdb re-called the immunoSEQ multiplex PCR reads with MiXCR. The sample records fewer than 200,000 distinct CDR3 sequences, over 75% being singletons. The CDR3 covers 14 residues. V was cut by 0 bases and J by 3 bases, with 9 bases left in between. Germline V gene lookup returns CDR1 SGHVS and CDR2 FNYEAQ. TCR beta sequencing covered blood CD8+ and CD4+ T cells. The V gene is TRBV7-6, the J gene TRBJ2-7, with D uncertain. This TCR derives from a human donor with Susac syndrome. Sequencing was done on a sample of CD4+ T cells from PBMCs. CDR3 protein: CASSLANGGYEQYF. For the CDR3, the DNA is TGTGCCAGCAGCTTAGCGAACGGTGGCTACGAGCAGTACTTC.